This T cell receptor (beta chain) stems from a study of CD8 T cells in ankylosing spondylitis. This clonotype was recorded at least ten times. Its antigen is not identified. The study, taken as a whole, reports: Disease-linked clones, CD8+, were relatively rare in peripheral blood. Matched ankylosing spondylitis synovial fluid reportedly contained a significantly enriched population of disease-linked clones. Some motif variants were previously reported in reactive arthritis synovial fluid and blood.

Trimming took 5 bases from V and 0 from J; bases not matched to a gene: 7. The CDR3 is 16 residues long. Making the TCR beta libraries involved quantitative 5'-RACE with molecular barcodes. From the 5' RACE reads, TCRdb called clonotypes with MiXCR, one entry per CDR3 protein. The repertoire holds approximately 250,000 distinct CDR3 sequences, with around 8% as singletons. The V and J genes are TRBV12-3 or TRBV12-4 and TRBJ1-3; 7 nucleotides line up with TRBD1. This clonotype was sampled from a female donor with ankylosing spondylitis or in good health (not recorded which). What was sequenced was blood, either unsorted or a sorted T cell fraction (not recorded which). CDR3 nucleotide sequence: TGTGCCAGCAGTACTTGGGACAGCTACTCTGGAAACACCATATATTTT. Translation: CASSTWDSYSGNTIYF.